The TCR beta chain described here comes from a study of blood T cell repertoires in COVID-19. Profiling relied on immunoSEQ multiplex PCR, and the TCRdb table lists in-frame clones only, not all of them. The sample lists roughly 240,000 clones, 70% to 85% seen once, with 1.5% to 2% in the top ten. Germline V lookup: CDR1 SGHTA, CDR2 FQGNSA. This CDR3 region has 13 residues. Trimming removed 5 bases from V and 0 bases from J, with 7 bases in between. The clonotype was recovered from a woman of 80 years or more with acute or convalescent COVID-19. Material for sequencing was peripheral blood. The rearrangement links TRBV7-2 to TRBJ1-2; no definite D call. CDR3 sequence (DNA): TGTGCCAGCAGCCTCAGAACTAACTATGGCTACACCTTC. This codes for CASSLRTNYGYTF.